This T cell receptor beta chain was recovered during a study of PD-1 blockade in classical Hodgkin lymphoma. Study-level findings and limits: It was reported that newly diagnosed patients had less baseline TCR diversity than healthy donors. Prior therapy or disease activity may underlie the repertoire differences, whose causes remain undefined.

The sample holds one count of this clone. Its specificity is not known. V was clipped by 0 bases and J by 1 base, with 12 bases between them. The CDR3 sequence is 16 residues long. Germline V gene data show CDR1 as LNHDA and CDR2 as SQIVND (reference sequence). The assay was immunoSEQ multiplex PCR, and TCRdb's table has in-frame clones only and misses some. The sample contains about 22,000 clones, 91% of which appear only once. Time point of the sample: newly diagnosed, previously untreated cHL patient sample. It was by magnetic negative selection that CD4+ T cells were purified from thawed PBMCs. Comparison came from newly diagnosed, untreated classical Hodgkin lymphoma PBMCs.

Material for sequencing was CD4+ T cells from blood. This sequence joins TRBV19 and TRBJ1-1; D is undetermined. The clonotype was recovered from a human donor with classical Hodgkin lymphoma. The DNA for the CDR3 is TGTGCCAGTAGTATAGATCGGGGAGGGCCGAACACTGAAGCTTTCTTT. It is translated as CASSIDRGGPNTEAFF.